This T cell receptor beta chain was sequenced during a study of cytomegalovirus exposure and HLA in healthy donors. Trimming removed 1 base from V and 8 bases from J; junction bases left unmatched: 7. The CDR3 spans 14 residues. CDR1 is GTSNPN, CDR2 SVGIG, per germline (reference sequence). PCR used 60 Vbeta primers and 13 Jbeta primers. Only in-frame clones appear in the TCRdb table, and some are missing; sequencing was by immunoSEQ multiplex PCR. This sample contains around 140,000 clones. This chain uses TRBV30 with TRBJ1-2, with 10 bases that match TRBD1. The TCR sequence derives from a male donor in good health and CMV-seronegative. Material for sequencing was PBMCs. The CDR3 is CAWSAPGQGEGYTF. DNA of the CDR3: TGTGCCTGGAGTGCCCCCGGACAGGGGGAAGGCTACACCTTC.